Listed below are T cell receptor beta chains from one sample, sequenced in a study of a mutant IDH1 vaccine in newly diagnosed glioma. Their cognate antigens are unknown. TCRdb's table, derived via immunoSEQ multiplex PCR, lists solely in-frame clones and lacks some. Among about 60,000 clones, approximately 84% were seen once, and the ten largest hold 9% to 10%. Sequenced material: PBMCs, taken from a glioma patient whose treatment included an IDH1 peptide vaccine. Receptor source: a woman aged 50 to 60 with glioma. Each CDR3 is given with its conserved first and last residue. The D gene is left open where the match is weak. Clone size is shown for a subset of rows, as once, few, many or a class of expanded clone.

j_gene,abundance,d_gene,v_gene,CDR3nt,CDR3aa
TRBJ2-3,NA,TRBD1,TRBV25-1,TGTGCCAGCAGCCGAGCGACAGGGGGCACAGATACGCAGTATTTT,CASSRATGGTDTQYF
TRBJ1-3,once,NA,TRBV7-9,TGTGCCAGCAGCCCTGATCCCTCTGGAAACACCATATATTTT,CASSPDPSGNTIYF
TRBJ1-6,NA,NA,TRBV4-2,TGTGCCAGCAGCCAAGATAAGCAACAGGGCTTTTCACCCCTCCACTTT,CASSQDKQQGFSPLHF
TRBJ1-3,NA,TRBD1,TRBV5-1,TGCGCCAGCAGCCTGGACAGGGGGCCGGGAAACACCATATATTTT,CASSLDRGPGNTIYF
TRBJ2-3,NA,TRBD2,TRBV7-9,TGTGCCAGCAGCTCCCAGCGGGGGCTTAGCACAGATACGCAGTATTTT,CASSSQRGLSTDTQYF
TRBJ1-5,NA,NA,TRBV2,TGTGCCAGCAGTGAAGGACTGGTGAATCAGCCCCAGCATTTT,CASSEGLVNQPQHF
TRBJ2-3,NA,NA,TRBV7-9,TGTGCCAGCAGTTCTCGAGATACGCAGTATTTT,CASSSRDTQYF
TRBJ1-1,NA,NA,TRBV30,TGTGCCTGGACCGGGGCCATTTTGAACACTGAAGCTTTCTTT,CAWTGAILNTEAFF
TRBJ2-3,NA,NA,TRBV4-1,TGCGCCAGCAGTCCTCGGGGGCCAGAAGATACGCAGTATTTT,CASSPRGPEDTQYF
TRBJ1-1,NA,NA,TRBV5-1,TGCGCCAGCAGCTTGGACACACTTACTGAAGCTTTCTTT,CASSLDTLTEAFF
TRBJ1-2,NA,TRBD1,TRBV9,TGTGCCAGCAGCGAGAGGACCCAGGGGGATGACTATGGCTACACCTTC,CASSERTQGDDYGYTF
TRBJ2-5,NA,NA,TRBV6-5,TGTGCCAGCAGTTACTTTCGGGCAGGGGCGGGCGAGACCCAGTACTTC,CASSYFRAGAGETQYF
TRBJ2-3,NA,TRBD2,TRBV5-1,TGCGCCAGCAGCTCGGGAGGAGGGTTGACAGATACGCAGTATTTT,CASSSGGGLTDTQYF
TRBJ2-7,NA,NA,TRBV7-2,TGTGCCAGCAGCTTCGAGTTTAGCTCCTACGAGCAGTACTTC,CASSFEFSSYEQYF
TRBJ1-2,NA,NA,TRBV6-5,TGTGCCAGCAGTCGACAGAGCTATGGCTACACCTTC,CASSRQSYGYTF
TRBJ2-4,NA,NA,TRBV28,TGTGCAGTGGAGGGGGCGACCAAAAACATTCAGTACTTC,CAVEGATKNIQYF
TRBJ1-6,once,NA,TRBV7-8,TGTGCCAGCAGCTCTACAGGGAAGGCCTATAATTCACCCCTCCACTTT,CASSSTGKAYNSPLHF
TRBJ1-1,NA,TRBD1,TRBV19,TGTGCCAGTAGTTGGACAGGGGCTGAAGCTTTCTTT,CASSWTGAEAFF
TRBJ2-7,NA,NA,TRBV27,TGTGCCAGCAGTTTATATAGGGGCCGGGTGGACGAGCAGTACTTC,CASSLYRGRVDEQYF
TRBJ2-2,NA,NA,TRBV11-2,TGTGCCAGCAGCTCCCGGACTCTATACCCGAACACCGGGGAGCTGTTTTTT,CASSSRTLYPNTGELFF
TRBJ1-1,NA,NA,TRBV10-3,TGTGCCAGTGGACAGAAAATGAACACTGAAGCTTTCTTT,CASGQKMNTEAFF
TRBJ2-2,NA,NA,TRBV9,TGTGCCAGCAGCGCGGTCTTTAGCTCCGGGGAGCTGTTTTTT,CASSAVFSSGELFF
TRBJ2-7,NA,NA,TRBV6-5,TGTGCCAGCAGTTCCTCCGGGGCCCGTTACGAGCAGTACTTC,CASSSSGARYEQYF
TRBJ1-1,NA,NA,TRBV5-1,TGCGCCAGCAGCTTGGCAGGATCCATGAACACTGAAGCTTTCTTT,CASSLAGSMNTEAFF
TRBJ2-3,once,TRBD1,TRBV7-7,TGTGCTAGCAGCTGGCGGACAGGAGATACGCAGTATTTT,CASSWRTGDTQYF
TRBJ2-3,NA,NA,TRBV30,TGTGCCTGGAGGGGGCAGGGGCTCGGTGCAGATACGCAGTATTTT,CAWRGQGLGADTQYF
TRBJ1-2,NA,NA,TRBV28,TGTGCCAGCAGTCCCGGGACGAGGGGATATGGCTACACCTTC,CASSPGTRGYGYTF
TRBJ2-5,NA,NA,TRBV5-1,TGCGCCAGCAGCTTGGCAGCGTACCAAGAGACCCAGTACTTC,CASSLAAYQETQYF
TRBJ2-2,NA,TRBD2,TRBV5-1,TGCGCCAGCAGCGGAAATAGCGGGGACGGGGAGCTGTTTTTT,CASSGNSGDGELFF
TRBJ1-2,NA,NA,TRBV6-5,TGTGCCAGCAGTTACTCTGGACTAGCCGGCGGGCATGGCTACACCTTC,CASSYSGLAGGHGYTF
TRBJ2-1,few,NA,TRBV7-2,TGTGCCAGCAGCTTACAAGCGGCCTACAATGAGCAGTTCTTC,CASSLQAAYNEQFF
TRBJ2-2,NA,NA,TRBV19,TGTGCCAGTATGAGTAGGGGGGGAGTGAACACCGGGGAGCTGTTTTTT,CASMSRGGVNTGELFF
TRBJ2-7,NA,TRBD1,TRBV7-9,TGTGCCAGCAGCTTAGAAATCGGGGCAGGGGGCATCAACTACGAGCAGTACTTC,CASSLEIGAGGINYEQYF
TRBJ2-7,NA,NA,TRBV6-1,TGTGCCAGCCTTCTGGACGGCTCCTACGAGCAGTACTTC,CASLLDGSYEQYF
TRBJ2-3,NA,TRBD2,TRBV11-1,TGTGCCAGCAGGATTAGCGGGGGAGCAGATACGCAGTATTTT,CASRISGGADTQYF
TRBJ1-4,few,NA,TRBV6-1,TGTGCCAGCAGAATGGGAGGGTTTGGGGAAAAACTGTTTTTT,CASRMGGFGEKLFF
TRBJ1-5,NA,NA,TRBV18,TGTGCCAGCTCACCACCGTCGGGGACCGCCAATCAGCCCCAGCATTTT,CASSPPSGTANQPQHF